This entry lists 27 T cell receptor beta chains sequenced from one sample in a study of identifying expanded T cells in peripheral blood. Repertoires were generated with immunoSEQ multiplex PCR, while TCRdb's copy carries only in-frame clones and drops some. The repertoire includes approximately 100,000 clones, approximately 90% of them detected once, and approximately 16% sits in the top ten. Sequenced sample: blood. All receptors derive from a person between 18 and 75 years old in good health.

This chain joins TRBV5-1 and TRBJ1-6, with D uncertain. The V end was cut by 0 bases, the J end by 5 bases, with 9 bases between. This CDR3 is 15 amino acids long. Germline assignment: CDR1 SGHRS and CDR2 YFSETQ. This CDR3 reads CASSLGVSNNSPLHF. The CDR3 DNA reads as TGCGCCAGCAGCTTGGGTGTTAGTAATAATTCACCCCTCCACTTT.

The chain uses TRBV6-6 and TRBJ1-3, with 7 positions matching TRBD1. V shed 6 bases and J 4 bases; nucleotides not matched to a gene: 9. Germline V gene sequence: CDR1 MNHNY, CDR2 SVGAGI (reference sequence). The CDR3 is 15 amino acids. The CDR3 protein is CASRTHNRGGNTIYF. For the CDR3, the DNA is TGTGCCAGCAGGACCCATAACAGGGGAGGAAACACCATATATTTT.

The V and J genes are TRBV11-2 and TRBJ2-7; tentative D call: TRBD1 (6 bases). Germline CDR1 is SGHAT and CDR2 is FQNNGV. This CDR3 contains 14 residues. Trimming removed 1 base at V and 4 bases at J, with 11 bases between. CDR3 in amino acids: CASSLAARGYEQYF. In DNA form, the CDR3 reads TGTGCCAGCAGCTTAGCAGCCAGGGGATACGAGCAGTACTTC. Looking up the rest from reference TRBV11-2 and TRBJ2-7 gives the full variable domain: EAGVAQSPRYKIIEKRQSVAFWCNPISGHATLYWYQQILGQGPKLLIQFQNNGVVDDSQLPKDRFSAERLKGVDSTLKIQPAKLEDSAVYLCASSLAARGYEQYFGPGTRLTVT.

The chain is built from TRBV7-6 and TRBJ2-2; D may be TRBD2 (5 bases). Germline CDR1 is SGHVS and CDR2 is FNYEAQ. The germline V and J ends were trimmed by 5 bases and 6 bases, with 16 bases remaining between them. This CDR3 comprises 15 residues. The CDR3 protein is CASSPWTGSAGELFF. DNA for the CDR3: TGTGCCAGCAGCCCCTGGACTGGGAGCGCCGGGGAGCTGTTTTTT.

The gene calls are TRBV28 and TRBJ2-1, with TRBD1 as a possible D gene (6 bases). Germline V gives CDR1 MDHEN, CDR2 SYDVKM. This CDR3 is built from 13 residues. The V gene lost 5 bases and the J gene lost 11 bases, with 16 bases spanning the gap. CDR3 sequence: CASSKGEPKQQFF. The CDR3 DNA follows: TGTGCCAGCAGTAAGGGGGAACCTAAACAGCAGTTCTTC.

The gene calls are TRBV6-5 and TRBJ1-1, with no clear D. Per the germline V gene, CDR1 is MNHEY and CDR2 is SVGAGI. V was pared by 2 bases and J by 6 bases, with 10 bases between. CDR3 length equals 13 residues. The CDR3 sequence: CASSYPTSPEAFF. DNA for the CDR3: TGTGCCAGCAGTTACCCCACCAGCCCTGAAGCTTTCTTT.

In regard to this clone: Other nucleotide sequences in the sample specify the same CDR3. The chain couples TRBV7-2 to TRBJ2-3; 10 positions agree with TRBD2. This CDR3 region has 16 residues. Unmatched junction bases numbered 7, after V lost 3 bases and J lost 4 bases. Per germline, CDR1 SGHTA and CDR2 FQGNSA. CDR3 bases: TGTGCCAGCAGCTTCCTTAGCGGGGGGCGGGCAGATACGCAGTATTTT. Its translation: CASSFLSGGRADTQYF.

This chain connects TRBV14 to TRBJ1-5, with a tentative D call TRBD1 (6 bases). The germline V and J ends were trimmed by 2 bases and 9 bases, with 11 bases remaining between them. The CDR3 spans 13 residues. Germline CDR1 SGHDN, CDR2 FVKESK. The CDR3 sequence: CASSQPGGAPQHF. CDR3 nucleotides: TGTGCCAGCAGCCAACCGGGGGGGGCGCCCCAGCATTTT.

This clone was seen a handful of times. J is TRBJ1-2 and V is TRBV21-1. TRBV21-1 is assigned pseudogene status. This CDR3 spans 15 amino acids. CDR3 amino acids: CASSKGRQDPNGYTF. CDR3 in DNA: TGTGCCAGCAGCAAAGGCAGGCAGGACCCCAATGGCTACACCTTC.

This clone has just a few counts. The chain has TRBV5-5 and TRBJ1-2; 7 nucleotides align to TRBD1. The CDR3 runs 15 residues. Germline trimming cut 6 bases from V and 2 bases from J; bases unmatched to any gene: 10. CDR1 and CDR2 (germline): SGHKS, YYEKEE (reference sequence). The CDR3 loop is CASTTQTGANYGYTF. The DNA of the CDR3 is TGTGCCAGCACCACCCAAACAGGGGCGAACTATGGCTACACCTTC.

This rearrangement joins TRBV19 to TRBJ2-5; 8 bases line up with TRBD2. Germline lookup yields CDR1 LNHDA and CDR2 SQIVND (reference sequence). The CDR3 loop spans 15 amino acids. Losses at the gene ends were 7 bases for V and 1 base for J; bases not matched to a gene: 8. This CDR3 reads CASTPGRGAQETQYF. The CDR3 DNA reads TGTGCCAGTACCCCGGGGCGGGGGGCCCAAGAGACCCAGTACTTC.

Concerning this clone: Other DNA sequences of this sample code for an identical CDR3. The gene calls are TRBV4-1 and TRBJ2-7, with 9 bases identical to TRBD1. V dropped 3 bases and J dropped 0; count of bases not matched to a gene: 6. Germline CDR1 is MGHRA and CDR2 is YSYEKL. CDR3 length: 16 residues. This CDR3 is CASSHPGQGGSYEQYF. In DNA, the CDR3 is TGCGCCAGCAGCCACCCGGGACAGGGAGGCTCCTACGAGCAGTACTTC.

V usage is TRBV7-2 and J usage is TRBJ1-3; D gene unclear. The CDR3 is 16 residues long. Trimming removed 2 bases at V and 0 bases at J, with 11 bases between. Germline CDR1 reads SGHTA; CDR2 reads FQGNSA. The CDR3 loop reads CASSLRPRPSGNTIYF. CDR3 DNA: TGTGCCAGCAGCTTAAGACCGCGACCCTCTGGAAACACCATATATTTT.

V gene TRBV19 combines with J gene TRBJ2-5, with D maybe TRBD2 (5 bases). The germline V gene has CDR1 LNHDA and CDR2 SQIVND (reference sequence). With 1 base removed from V and 4 bases from J, the gap between germline ends came to 7 bases. The CDR3 covers 13 residues. CDR3 nucleotides: TGTGCCAGTAGTATAGGGGAGAGAGAGACCCAGTACTTC. This sequence encodes CASSIGERETQYF.

The chain employs TRBV6-5 and TRBJ1-2, with TRBD1 as a possible D gene (5 bases). The CDR3 is 13 amino acids. Looked up from germline, CDR1 is MNHEY and CDR2 is SVGAGI. V gave up 1 base and J gave up 8 bases, with 11 bases separating them. For the CDR3, the DNA is TGTGCCAGCAGTTACTGGGGCGAGGAGGGCTACACCTTC. This encodes CASSYWGEEGYTF.

This clone occurred once. The chain has TRBV19 and TRBJ2-7, with 7 nucleotides matching TRBD1. The CDR3 is 14 residues long. The V segment lost 4 bases and the J segment 5 bases; nucleotides outside the gene matches: 8. Germline V CDR1 and CDR2: LNHDA, SQIVND (reference sequence). The CDR3 DNA is TGTGCCAGTAGTAAAGAGGGGGCGTTGAACGAGCAGTACTTC. Its protein is CASSKEGALNEQYF.

This chain joins TRBV7-9 and TRBJ1-1; weak D call: TRBD1 (6 bases). Germline V gene lookup returns CDR1 SEHNR and CDR2 FQNEAQ (reference sequence). Trimming left V 2 bases short and J 4 bases short, with 14 bases between. There are 15 residues in the CDR3. CDR3 nucleotide sequence: TGTGCCAGCAGCTTATTGTTGGGGGCGCGCACTGAAGCTTTCTTT. Its translation: CASSLLLGARTEAFF.

The chain carries TRBV7-9 and TRBJ1-2; tentative D call: TRBD1 (6 bases). V was clipped by 5 bases and J by 7 bases, with 14 bases between them. Germline V gene data show CDR1 as SEHNR and CDR2 as FQNEAQ (reference sequence). This CDR3 is 13 amino acids long. CDR3 nucleotide sequence: TGTGCCAGCAGCGGGACTGGGACAATTGGCTACACCTTC. Protein sequence: CASSGTGTIGYTF.

V usage is TRBV28 and J usage is TRBJ2-7, with D hard to call. CDR1 and CDR2 (germline): MDHEN, SYDVKM. The CDR3 sequence is 14 residues long. Trimming removed 1 base at V and 9 bases at J, with 16 bases between. CDR3 region: CASSLSDGVVGQYF. In DNA form, the CDR3 reads TGTGCCAGCAGTTTATCTGATGGTGTCGTCGGGCAGTACTTC.

The chain joins TRBV5-6 to TRBJ1-4; possibly TRBD1 for D (6 bases). Looked up from germline, CDR1 is SGHDT and CDR2 is YYEEEE. V gave up 10 bases and J gave up 8 bases, with 18 bases separating them. The CDR3 has 13 amino acids. DNA of the CDR3: TGTGCCCCCGGACGGGGGGCGGGAGAAAAACTGTTTTTT. It yields the protein CAPGRGAGEKLFF. The full variable domain, rest sourced from reference TRBV5-6 and TRBJ1-4, is DAGVTQSPTHLIKTRGQQVTLRCSPKSGHDTVSWYQQALGQGPQFIFQYYEEEERQRGNFPDRFSGHQFPNYSSELNVNALLLGDSALYLCAPGRGAGEKLFFGSGTQLSVL.

This chain uses TRBV10-3 with TRBJ2-2; 7 bases are a match to TRBD2. The length of the CDR3 is 17 residues. The junction had 10 bases not matched to a gene; V was cut back by 3 bases and J by 3 bases. Germline V CDR1 and CDR2: ENHRY, SYGVKD. The CDR3 region is CAISDKGKRGHTGELFF. CDR3 coding DNA: TGTGCCATCAGTGATAAGGGAAAGCGGGGACACACCGGGGAGCTGTTTTTT.

The V and J genes are TRBV7-9 and TRBJ1-1; TRBD1 matches at 7 bases. This CDR3 is 12 amino acids long. Germline V gene data show CDR1 as SEHNR and CDR2 as FQNEAQ (reference sequence). The trim removed 8 bases at V and 0 bases at J, leaving 0 bases unmatched. The CDR3 protein is CASGQVNTEAFF. The CDR3 DNA is TGTGCCAGCGGACAGGTGAACACTGAAGCTTTCTTT.

J is TRBJ2-3 and V is TRBV5-8; D unclear. Looked up from germline, CDR1 is SGHTS and CDR2 is YDEGEE. Between the trimmed V and J ends, which lost 5 bases and 5 bases, there was a span of 15 bases. This CDR3 is built from 14 residues. CDR3 in amino acids: CASRTTIWGDTQYF. In DNA, the CDR3 is TGTGCCAGCAGGACGACGATCTGGGGAGATACGCAGTATTTT.

The chain is built from TRBV6-5 and TRBJ2-3; D is unclear. The CDR3 extends over 8 amino acids. Germline CDR1 and CDR2: MNHEY and SVGAGI. Between the trimmed V and J ends, which lost 5 bases and 13 bases, there was a span of 4 bases. The CDR3 nucleotides read TGTGCCAGCAGTGAAAAGTATTTT. Its protein product is CASSEKYF.

The chain has TRBV2 and TRBJ1-2, with a tentative D call TRBD1 (5 bases). The CDR3 covers 14 residues. Per germline, CDR1 SNHLY and CDR2 FYNNEI. V lost 10 bases to trimming and J lost 3 bases, with 18 bases between them. DNA for the CDR3: TGTGCCACCAGGGTGGCAGGGTTCGACTATGGCTACACCTTC. As protein: CATRVAGFDYGYTF. Using reference TRBV2 and TRBJ1-2 for the parts outside the CDR3, the full variable domain is EPEVTQTPSHQVTQMGQEVILRCVPISNHLYFYWYRQILGQKVEFLVSFYNNEISEKSEIFDDQFSVERPDGSNFTLKIRSTKLEDSAMYFCATRVAGFDYGYTFGSGTRLTVV.

The genes are TRBV29-1 and TRBJ1-1; weak D call: TRBD1 (6 bases). The germline gives CDR1 SQVTM, CDR2 ANQGSEA. CDR3 length equals 11 residues. Trimming took 4 bases from V and 11 from J, leaving 14 bases between them. DNA of the CDR3: TGCAGCGTTGTTGGCAGGGGCATGGCTTTCTTT. Its translation is CSVVGRGMAFF.

The chain links TRBV6-5 to TRBJ1-5; D uncertain. CDR1 and CDR2 (germline): MNHEY, SVGAGI. V dropped 5 bases and J dropped 5 bases, with 16 bases sitting between them. This CDR3 has 15 amino acids. The DNA of the CDR3 is TGTGCCAGCAGTCCCAGTTTCCAGGATGATCAGCCCCAGCATTTT. Amino acid sequence: CASSPSFQDDQPQHF.